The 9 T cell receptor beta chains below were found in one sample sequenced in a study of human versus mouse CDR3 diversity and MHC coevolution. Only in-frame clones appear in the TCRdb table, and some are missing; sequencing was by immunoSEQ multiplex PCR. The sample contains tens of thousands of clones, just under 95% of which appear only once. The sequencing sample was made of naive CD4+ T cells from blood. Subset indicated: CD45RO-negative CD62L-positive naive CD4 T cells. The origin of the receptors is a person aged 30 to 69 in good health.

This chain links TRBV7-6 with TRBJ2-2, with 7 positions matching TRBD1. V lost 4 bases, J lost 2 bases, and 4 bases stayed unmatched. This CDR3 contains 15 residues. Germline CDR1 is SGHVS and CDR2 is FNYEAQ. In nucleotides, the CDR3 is TGTGCCAGCAGCTCTAGGGGGCGAAACACCGGGGAGCTGTTTTTT. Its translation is CASSSRGRNTGELFF.

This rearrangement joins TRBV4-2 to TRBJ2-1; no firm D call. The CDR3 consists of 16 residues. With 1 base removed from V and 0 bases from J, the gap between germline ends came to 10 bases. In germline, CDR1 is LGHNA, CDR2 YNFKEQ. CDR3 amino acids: CASSQAGASSYNEQFF. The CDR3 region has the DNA TGTGCCAGCAGCCAAGCCGGTGCTAGCTCCTACAATGAGCAGTTCTTC.

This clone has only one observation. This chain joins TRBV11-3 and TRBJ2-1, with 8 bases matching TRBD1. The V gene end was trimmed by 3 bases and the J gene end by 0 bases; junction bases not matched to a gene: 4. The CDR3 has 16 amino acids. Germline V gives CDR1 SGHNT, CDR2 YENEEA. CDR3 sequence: CASSFQGASSYNEQFF. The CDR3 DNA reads TGTGCCAGCAGCTTCCAGGGGGCATCCTCCTACAATGAGCAGTTCTTC.

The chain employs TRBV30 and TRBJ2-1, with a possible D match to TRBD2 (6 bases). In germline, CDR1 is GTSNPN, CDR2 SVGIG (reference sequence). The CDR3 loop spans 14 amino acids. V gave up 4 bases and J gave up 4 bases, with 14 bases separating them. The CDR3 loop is CAWIIGRRYNEQFF. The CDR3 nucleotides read TGTGCCTGGATTATCGGGAGACGGTACAATGAGCAGTTCTTC. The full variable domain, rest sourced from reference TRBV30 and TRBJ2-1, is SQTIHQWPATLVQPVGSPLSLECTVEGTSNPNLYWYRQAAGRGLQLLFYSVGIGQISSEVPQNLSASRPQDRQFILSSKKLLLSDSGFYLCAWIIGRRYNEQFFGPGTRLTVL.

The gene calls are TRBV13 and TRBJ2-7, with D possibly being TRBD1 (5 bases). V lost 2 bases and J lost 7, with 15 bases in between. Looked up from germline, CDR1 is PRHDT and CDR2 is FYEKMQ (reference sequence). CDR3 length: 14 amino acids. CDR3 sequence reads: CASSLRVPTGEQYF. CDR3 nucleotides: TGTGCCAGCAGCTTAAGGGTCCCCACAGGAGAGCAGTACTTC.

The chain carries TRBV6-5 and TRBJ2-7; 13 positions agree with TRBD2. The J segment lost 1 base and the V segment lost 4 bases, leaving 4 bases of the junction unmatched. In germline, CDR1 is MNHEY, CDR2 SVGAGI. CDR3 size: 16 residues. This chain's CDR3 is CASSSGTSGASYEQYF. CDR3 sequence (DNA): TGTGCCAGCAGTTCCGGGACTAGCGGGGCTTCCTACGAGCAGTACTTC.

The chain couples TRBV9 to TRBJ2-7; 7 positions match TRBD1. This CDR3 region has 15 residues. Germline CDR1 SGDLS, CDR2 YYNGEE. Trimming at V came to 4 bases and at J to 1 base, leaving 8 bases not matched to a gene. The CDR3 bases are TGTGCCAGCAGCACTACCGGGACAGCTTCCTACGAGCAGTACTTC. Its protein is CASSTTGTASYEQYF.

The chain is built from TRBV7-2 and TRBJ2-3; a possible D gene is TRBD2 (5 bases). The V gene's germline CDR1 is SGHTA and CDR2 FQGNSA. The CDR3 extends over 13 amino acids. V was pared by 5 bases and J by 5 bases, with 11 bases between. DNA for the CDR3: TGTGCCAGCAGCCCCCTTCGGGGAGATACGCAGTATTTT. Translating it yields CASSPLRGDTQYF. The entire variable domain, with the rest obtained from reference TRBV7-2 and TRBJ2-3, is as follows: GAGVSQSPSNKVTEKGKDVELRCDPISGHTALYWYRQSLGQGLEFLIYFQGNSAPDKSGLPSDRFSAERTGGSVSTLTIQRTQQEDSAVYLCASSPLRGDTQYFGPGTRLTVL.

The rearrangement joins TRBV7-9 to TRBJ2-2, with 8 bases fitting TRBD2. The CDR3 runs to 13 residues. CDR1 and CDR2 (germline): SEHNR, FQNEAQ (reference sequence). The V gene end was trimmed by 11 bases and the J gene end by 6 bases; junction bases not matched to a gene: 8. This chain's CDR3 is CAVSGISSGELFF. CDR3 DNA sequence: TGTGCCGTTAGCGGGATATCCTCCGGGGAGCTGTTTTTT.